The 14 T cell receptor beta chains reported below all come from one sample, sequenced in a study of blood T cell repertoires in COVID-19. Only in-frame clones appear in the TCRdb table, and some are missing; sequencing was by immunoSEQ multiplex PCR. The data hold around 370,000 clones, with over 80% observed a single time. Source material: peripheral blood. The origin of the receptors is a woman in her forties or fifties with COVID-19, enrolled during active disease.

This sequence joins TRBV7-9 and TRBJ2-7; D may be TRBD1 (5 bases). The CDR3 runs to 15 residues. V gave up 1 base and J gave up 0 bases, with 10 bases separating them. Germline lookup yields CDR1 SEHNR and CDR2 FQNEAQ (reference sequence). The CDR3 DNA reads TGTGCCAGCAGCTTAGATGACAGACTCTCCTACGAGCAGTACTTC. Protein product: CASSLDDRLSYEQYF.

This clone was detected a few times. CDR3 loop: CSVPGTGGRGQYF. DNA for the CDR3: TGCAGCGTTCCCGGCACGGGGGGACGAGGGCAGTACTTC. This chain uses TRBV29-1 with TRBJ2-7, with 7 bases aligning to TRBD2. Trimming cost V 5 bases and J 9 bases; bases outside gene matches: 13. Per germline, CDR1 SQVTM and CDR2 ANQGSEA. The CDR3 runs to 13 residues.

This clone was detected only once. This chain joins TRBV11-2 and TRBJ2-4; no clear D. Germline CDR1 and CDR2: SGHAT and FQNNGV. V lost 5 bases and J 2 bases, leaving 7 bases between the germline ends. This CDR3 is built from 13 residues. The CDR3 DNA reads TGTGCCAGCAGCCCCGGGTCCAAAAACATTCAGTACTTC. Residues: CASSPGSKNIQYF.

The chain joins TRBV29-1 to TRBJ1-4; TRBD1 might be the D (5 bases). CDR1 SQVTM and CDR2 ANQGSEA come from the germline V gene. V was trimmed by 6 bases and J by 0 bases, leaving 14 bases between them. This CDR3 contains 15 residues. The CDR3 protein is CSVPGGSTTNEKLFF. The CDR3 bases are TGCAGCGTGCCGGGGGGATCGACAACTAATGAAAAACTGTTTTTT.

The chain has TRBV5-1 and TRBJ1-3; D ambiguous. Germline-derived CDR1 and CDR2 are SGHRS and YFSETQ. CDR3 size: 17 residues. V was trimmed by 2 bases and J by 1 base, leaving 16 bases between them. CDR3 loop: CASSFTPADGSGNTIYF. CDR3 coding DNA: TGCGCCAGCAGCTTCACGCCCGCGGATGGGTCTGGAAACACCATATATTTT. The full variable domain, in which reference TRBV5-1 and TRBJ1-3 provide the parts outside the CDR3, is KAGVTQTPRYLIKTRGQQVTLSCSPISGHRSVSWYQQTPGQGLQFLFEYFSETQRNKGNFPGRFSGRQFSNSRSEMNVSTLELGDSALYLCASSFTPADGSGNTIYFGEGSWLTVV.

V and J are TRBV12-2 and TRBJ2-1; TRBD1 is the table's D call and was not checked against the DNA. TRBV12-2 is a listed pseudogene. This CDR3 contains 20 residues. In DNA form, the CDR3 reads TGTGCAAGTCACCGAAAAGACAGGGGGCGTTTACGTGTGGTCCGCGATGAGCAGTTCTTC. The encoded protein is CASHRKDRGRLRVVRDEQFF.

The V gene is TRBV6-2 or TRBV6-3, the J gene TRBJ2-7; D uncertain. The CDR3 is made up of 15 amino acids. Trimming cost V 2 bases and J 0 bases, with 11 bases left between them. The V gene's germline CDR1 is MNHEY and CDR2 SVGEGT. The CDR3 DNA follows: TGTGCCAGCAGTTACCGCGACAAGAGCTCCTACGAGCAGTACTTC. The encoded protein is CASSYRDKSSYEQYF.

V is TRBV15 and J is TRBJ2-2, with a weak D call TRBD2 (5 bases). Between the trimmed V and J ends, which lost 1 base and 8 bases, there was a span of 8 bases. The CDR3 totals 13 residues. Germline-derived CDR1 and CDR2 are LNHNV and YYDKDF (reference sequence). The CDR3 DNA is TGTGCCACCAGCAGAGCACGGGGAGGGGAGCTGTTTTTT. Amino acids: CATSRARGGELFF.

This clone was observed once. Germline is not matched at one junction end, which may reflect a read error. Written as DNA, the CDR3 is TGTGCCAGTAGTATATTAGGGGCCCCCCAAGGGACCCAGTACTTC. Translation: CASSILGAPQGTQYF. The chain joins TRBV19 to TRBJ2-5, with D possibly being TRBD1 (5 bases). Germline V lookup: CDR1 LNHDA, CDR2 SQIVND (reference sequence). The CDR3 is 15 amino acids.

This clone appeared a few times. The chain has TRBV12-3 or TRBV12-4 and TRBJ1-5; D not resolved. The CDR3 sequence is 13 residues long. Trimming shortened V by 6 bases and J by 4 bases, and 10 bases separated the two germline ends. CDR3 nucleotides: TGTGCCAGCAGAATGACCGGGAATCAGCCCCAGCATTTT. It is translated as CASRMTGNQPQHF.

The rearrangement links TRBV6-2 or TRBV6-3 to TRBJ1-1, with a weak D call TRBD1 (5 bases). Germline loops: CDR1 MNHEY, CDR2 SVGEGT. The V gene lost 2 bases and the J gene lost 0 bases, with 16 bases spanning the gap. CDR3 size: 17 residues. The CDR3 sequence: CASSYALFGGLNTEAFF. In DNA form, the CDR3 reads TGTGCCAGCAGTTACGCCCTTTTCGGGGGATTGAACACTGAAGCTTTCTTT.

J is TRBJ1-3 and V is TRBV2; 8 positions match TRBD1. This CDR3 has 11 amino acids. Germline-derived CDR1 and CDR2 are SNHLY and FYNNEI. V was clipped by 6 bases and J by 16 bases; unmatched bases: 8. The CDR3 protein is CASSQRTGPYF. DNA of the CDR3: TGTGCCAGCAGCCAACGGACAGGGCCCTATTTT.

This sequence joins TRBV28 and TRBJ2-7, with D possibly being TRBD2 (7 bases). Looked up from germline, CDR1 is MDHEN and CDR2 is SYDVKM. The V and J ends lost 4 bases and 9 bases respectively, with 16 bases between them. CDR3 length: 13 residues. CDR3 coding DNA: TGTGCCAGCAGTTCTCCGCGGGGGCATGGGCAGTACTTC. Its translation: CASSSPRGHGQYF.

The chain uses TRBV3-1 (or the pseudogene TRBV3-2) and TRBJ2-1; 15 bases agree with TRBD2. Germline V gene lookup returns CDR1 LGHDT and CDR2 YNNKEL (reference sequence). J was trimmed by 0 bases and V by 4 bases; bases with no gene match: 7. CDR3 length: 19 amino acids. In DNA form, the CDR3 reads TGTGCCAGCAGCCTCGGACTAGCGGGAGGGCGGAGCTCCTACAATGAGCAGTTCTTC. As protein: CASSLGLAGGRSSYNEQFF.